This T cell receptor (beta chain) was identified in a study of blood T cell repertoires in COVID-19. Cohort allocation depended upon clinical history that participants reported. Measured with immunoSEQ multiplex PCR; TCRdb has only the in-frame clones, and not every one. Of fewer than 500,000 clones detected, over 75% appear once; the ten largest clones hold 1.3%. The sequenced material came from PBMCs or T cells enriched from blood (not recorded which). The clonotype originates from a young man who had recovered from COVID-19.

The CDR3 bases are TGTGCCAGCAGCAGGACTAGCGGGGTCCCAGGATTAAACATTCAGTACTTC. It specifies CASSRTSGVPGLNIQYF. The chain joins TRBV4-2 to TRBJ2-4, with 12 bases fitting TRBD2. J was trimmed by 6 bases and V by 5 bases; bases with no gene match: 11. The germline V gene has CDR1 LGHNA and CDR2 YNFKEQ. This CDR3 spans 17 amino acids.